The 23 T cell receptor beta chains in this list originate from one sample, sequenced in a study of blood T cell repertoires in COVID-19. Using immunoSEQ multiplex PCR, the repertoire was profiled, and TCRdb retains in-frame clones only, with some absent. The table lists 100,000 to 150,000 clones, about 74% of them singletons. Specimen: peripheral blood. Every receptor here comes from a human donor in a cohort sampled during active COVID-19.

This chain links TRBV15 with TRBJ2-6; TRBD1 might be the D (6 bases). The V end lost 7 bases, the J end lost 0 bases, and 10 bases lay between the germline ends. The CDR3 is made up of 15 amino acids. The germline V gene encodes CDR1 LNHNV and CDR2 YYDKDF (reference sequence). CDR3 DNA sequence: TGTGCCACCAAAACAGGGCACTCTGGGGCCAACGTCCTGACTTTC. Translating gives CATKTGHSGANVLTF.

This clone was seen only once. The chain is built from TRBV5-4 and TRBJ2-7, with D perhaps matching TRBD1 (6 bases). The V gene's germline CDR1 is SGHNT and CDR2 YYREEE (reference sequence). The CDR3 extends over 14 amino acids. V lost 0 bases, J lost 3 bases, and 10 bases lay in between. CDR3 loop: CASSLGTANYEQYF. As DNA, the CDR3 is TGTGCCAGCAGCTTGGGGACAGCGAACTACGAGCAGTACTTC.

The genes are TRBV5-4 and TRBJ2-3; perhaps TRBD2 as D (6 bases). The CDR3 covers 15 residues. Trimming pared 0 bases from V and 2 bases from J, leaving 10 bases between. Germline-derived CDR1 and CDR2 are SGHNT and YYREEE (reference sequence). The CDR3, as DNA: TGTGCCAGCAGCTTGGTGGCGGGACCCACAGATACGCAGTATTTT. This gives the protein CASSLVAGPTDTQYF.

V usage is TRBV6-5 and J usage is TRBJ2-7, with 9 nucleotides matching TRBD2. The CDR3 is 12 amino acids. The ends lost 7 bases at V and 3 bases at J; junction bases unmatched: 1. The germline V gene encodes CDR1 MNHEY and CDR2 SVGAGI. The CDR3 reads CASNSGGYEQYF. The CDR3 coding sequence is TGTGCCAGCAATAGCGGGGGCTACGAGCAGTACTTC.

V is TRBV15 and J is TRBJ2-7, with D possibly TRBD1 on 5 matching bases. The CDR3 loop spans 14 amino acids. The germline CDR1 and CDR2 sequences are LNHNV and YYDKDF (reference sequence). The V and J ends lost 5 bases and 4 bases respectively, with 15 bases between them. CDR3 sequence (DNA): TGTGCCACCAGCCGAACGGCAGGGCGATACGAGCAGTACTTC. This gives the protein CATSRTAGRYEQYF.

This sequence joins TRBV2 and TRBJ1-2, with D hard to call. This CDR3 has 11 residues. Germline V CDR1 and CDR2: SNHLY, FYNNEI. The V end was cut by 10 bases, the J end by 2 bases, with 8 bases between. The CDR3 loop is CATTVNYGYTF. In DNA form, the CDR3 reads TGTGCCACCACGGTGAACTATGGCTACACCTTC.

This chain joins TRBV11-2 and TRBJ2-7, with TRBD2 identical over 8 bases. The J segment lost 3 bases and the V segment lost 2 bases, leaving 9 bases of the junction unmatched. Germline V gene lookup returns CDR1 SGHAT and CDR2 FQNNGV. The CDR3 contains 16 residues. The CDR3 here is CASSLRGGGNFYEQYF. The CDR3 region has the DNA TGTGCCAGCAGCTTAAGGGGCGGGGGGAATTTCTACGAGCAGTACTTC. The full variable domain, its missing parts supplied by reference TRBV11-2 and TRBJ2-7, is EAGVAQSPRYKIIEKRQSVAFWCNPISGHATLYWYQQILGQGPKLLIQFQNNGVVDDSQLPKDRFSAERLKGVDSTLKIQPAKLEDSAVYLCASSLRGGGNFYEQYFGPGTRLTVT.

This clone came up a few times. The gene calls are TRBV3-1 (or the pseudogene TRBV3-2) and TRBJ2-1, with TRBD2 identical over 9 bases. The CDR3 sequence is 15 residues long. V lost 1 base and J lost 4; bases outside the gene matches: 2. CDR1 is LGHDT and CDR2 is YNNKEL in the germline V gene (reference sequence). CDR3 DNA: TGTGCCAGCAGCCAAGGAGCGGGGGGATACAATGAGCAGTTCTTC. Amino acid sequence: CASSQGAGGYNEQFF.

This chain connects TRBV13 to TRBJ2-7; 8 nucleotides agree with TRBD1. V was pared by 5 bases and J by 3 bases, with 6 bases of the junction left unmatched. The CDR3 loop spans 14 amino acids. The germline CDR1 and CDR2 sequences are PRHDT and FYEKMQ (reference sequence). The CDR3 coding sequence is TGTGCCAGCAGCGAAACCACAGGGGGCTACGAGCAGTACTTC. Amino acids: CASSETTGGYEQYF. The whole variable domain, remainder taken from reference TRBV13 and TRBJ2-7, is AAGVIQSPRHLIKEKRETATLKCYPIPRHDTVYWYQQGPGQDPQFLISFYEKMQSDKGSIPDRFSAQQFSDYHSELNMSSLELGDSALYFCASSETTGGYEQYFGPGTRLTVT.

The V call is TRBV15, the J call TRBJ2-5; 7 bases match TRBD1. The CDR3 consists of 15 residues. CDR1 LNHNV and CDR2 YYDKDF come from the germline V gene (reference sequence). V lost 1 base and J lost 4; bases outside the gene matches: 6. The CDR3 DNA is TGTGCCACCAGCAGAGCGTTACAGGGGCGAGAGACCCAGTACTTC. It codes for CATSRALQGRETQYF. The full variable domain, its missing parts supplied by reference TRBV15 and TRBJ2-5, is DAMVIQNPRYQVTQFGKPVTLSCSQTLNHNVMYWYQQKSSQAPKLLFHYYDKDFNNEADTPDNFQSRRPNTSFCFLDIRSPGLGDTAMYLCATSRALQGRETQYFGPGTRLLVL.

This clone was counted many times. The V gene is TRBV30, the J gene TRBJ2-7; the match to TRBD2 covers 8 bases. The CDR3 consists of 13 residues. Per the germline V gene, CDR1 is GTSNPN and CDR2 is SVGIG (reference sequence). V lost 5 bases and J lost 5; bases outside the gene matches: 8. In nucleotides, the CDR3 is TGTGCCTGGGAATTCGGGGGGGCGGACGAGCAGTACTTC. It yields the protein CAWEFGGADEQYF.

V and J are TRBV5-1 and TRBJ1-1; the match to TRBD1 covers 7 bases. The germline gives CDR1 SGHRS, CDR2 YFSETQ. This CDR3 spans 16 amino acids. The V and J ends lost 4 bases and 0 bases, in that order; junction bases with no gene match: 9. CDR3 in DNA: TGCGCCAGCAGCCCCGGACAGGTCGCCTTGAACACTGAAGCTTTCTTT. Protein sequence: CASSPGQVALNTEAFF.

This chain joins TRBV28 and TRBJ2-7, with 8 nucleotides matching TRBD1. V lost 6 bases, J lost 2 bases, and 3 bases stayed unmatched. Germline CDR1 is MDHEN and CDR2 is SYDVKM. The CDR3 has 13 residues. CDR3 in amino acids: CASRTGATYEQYF. The CDR3 coding sequence is TGTGCCAGCAGGACAGGGGCTACCTACGAGCAGTACTTC.

This clone was seen just once. The CDR3 DNA sequence: TGTGCCAGCAGTGGGATGACAGGGGTCGGTGAGGAGACCCAGTACTTC. Translation: CASSGMTGVGEETQYF. The chain combines TRBV28 with TRBJ2-5; the match to TRBD1 covers 8 bases. This CDR3 has 16 amino acids. V dropped 5 bases and J dropped 5; count of bases not matched to a gene: 13. Germline V gives CDR1 MDHEN, CDR2 SYDVKM.

V gene TRBV9 combines with J gene TRBJ2-5; no clear D. In germline, CDR1 is SGDLS, CDR2 YYNGEE. The CDR3 is 13 residues long. V was cut by 3 bases and J by 2 bases, with 8 bases left in between. CDR3 amino acids: CASSALSQETQYF. CDR3 coding DNA: TGTGCCAGCAGCGCCCTCTCGCAAGAGACCCAGTACTTC.

CDR3 protein: CASSYGQGSSPLHF. The DNA of the CDR3 is TGTGCCAGCAGCTACGGACAGGGTTCTTCACCCCTCCACTTT. The chain couples TRBV7-2 to TRBJ1-6; TRBD1 aligns across 8 bases. The CDR3 has 14 residues. From germline, CDR1 is SGHTA and CDR2 FQGNSA. Losses at the gene ends were 4 bases for V and 9 bases for J; bases not matched to a gene: 5.

V usage is TRBV7-9 and J usage is TRBJ2-2, with TRBD2 as a possible D gene (7 bases). The germline CDR1 and CDR2 sequences are SEHNR and FQNEAQ (reference sequence). V was shortened by 3 bases and J by 2 bases, with 13 bases between the two germline ends. CDR3 length equals 16 residues. CDR3 DNA: TGTGCCAGCAGCTTGGGGGGGCCAGCTAACACCGGGGAGCTGTTTTTT. Its protein product is CASSLGGPANTGELFF.

This chain uses TRBV27 with TRBJ1-2, with 7 nucleotides matching TRBD1. The trim removed 5 bases at V and 8 bases at J, leaving 5 bases unmatched. There are 12 residues in the CDR3. The germline V gene has CDR1 MNHEY and CDR2 SMNVEV (reference sequence). The CDR3 region has the DNA TGTGCCAGCAGTGCGACAGGGAGCGGCTACACCTTC. Amino acid sequence: CASSATGSGYTF.

The rearrangement links TRBV19 to TRBJ1-5, with D possibly matching TRBD1 (5 bases). Trimming shortened V by 7 bases and J by 7 bases, and 20 bases separated the two germline ends. The CDR3 consists of 15 residues. The germline CDR1 and CDR2 sequences are LNHDA and SQIVND (reference sequence). CDR3: CASTSGLLYGQPQHF. CDR3 in DNA: TGTGCCAGTACCTCGGGACTCCTTTATGGACAGCCCCAGCATTTT.

The rearrangement joins TRBV7-9 to TRBJ1-3; a possible D gene is TRBD1 (5 bases). This CDR3 has 17 amino acids. Per the germline V gene, CDR1 is SEHNR and CDR2 is FQNEAQ (reference sequence). Trimming removed 2 bases at V and 0 bases at J, with 14 bases between. The DNA for the CDR3 is TGTGCCAGCAGCTTATCAGACAGCTACTTCTCTGGAAACACCATATATTTT. As protein: CASSLSDSYFSGNTIYF.

V is TRBV18 and J is TRBJ2-7; 9 bases align to TRBD1. Trimming cost V 5 bases and J 5 bases; bases outside gene matches: 4. Germline V gene lookup returns CDR1 KGHSH and CDR2 LQKENI. The CDR3 consists of 13 residues. The CDR3 spells CASSFRDRDEQYF. Written as DNA, the CDR3 is TGTGCCAGCTCATTCCGGGACAGGGACGAGCAGTACTTC.

This clone showed up just once. J is TRBJ2-7 and V is TRBV11-2; D may be TRBD2 (6 bases). This CDR3 spans 15 amino acids. Per the germline V gene, CDR1 is SGHAT and CDR2 is FQNNGV. Trimming stripped 3 bases from V and 0 bases from J, with 12 bases between. The CDR3 protein is CASSLGGLGSYEQYF. CDR3 nucleotide sequence: TGTGCCAGCAGCTTGGGGGGACTGGGCTCCTACGAGCAGTACTTC.

The chain recombines TRBV6-5 with TRBJ2-7; 14 bases map to TRBD2. Per germline, CDR1 MNHEY and CDR2 SVGAGI. Trimming removed 4 bases from V and 6 bases from J; junction bases left unmatched: 5. The CDR3 length is 15 residues. DNA for the CDR3: TGTGCCAGCAGTTCGACTAGCGGGGGGGCGCGCGAGCAGTACTTC. The encoded protein is CASSSTSGGAREQYF.